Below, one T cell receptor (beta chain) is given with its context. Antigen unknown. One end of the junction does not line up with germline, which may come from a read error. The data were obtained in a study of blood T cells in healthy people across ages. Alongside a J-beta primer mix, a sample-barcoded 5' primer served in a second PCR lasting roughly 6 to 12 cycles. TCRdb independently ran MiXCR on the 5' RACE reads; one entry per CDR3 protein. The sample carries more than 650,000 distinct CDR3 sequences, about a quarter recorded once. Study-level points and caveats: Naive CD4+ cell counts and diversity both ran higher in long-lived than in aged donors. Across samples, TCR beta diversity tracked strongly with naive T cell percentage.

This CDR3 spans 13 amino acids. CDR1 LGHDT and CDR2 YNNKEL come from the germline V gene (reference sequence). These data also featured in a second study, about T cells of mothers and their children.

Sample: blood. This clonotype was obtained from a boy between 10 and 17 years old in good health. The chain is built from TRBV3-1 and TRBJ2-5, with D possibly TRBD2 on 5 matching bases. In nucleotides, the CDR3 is TGTGTCAGCGGACCAGGAGCCAAGGAGACCCAGTACTTC. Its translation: CVSGPGAKETQYF.